These 2 T cell receptor beta chains originate from one sample sequenced in a study of spatial heterogeneity in lung cancer. No cognate antigen is known for these TCRs. The study, taken as a whole, reports: Within tumors, counts of expanded alpha and beta TCRs tracked tumor mutation counts.

Time point described: sample taken at primary tumor resection. TCRdb redid the calling of the 5' RACE reads with MiXCR, one entry per CDR3 protein. This sample has 20,000 to 25,000 distinct CDR3 sequences, with under 5.5% found just once. Source: lung tumor tissue, taken at surgery. Every receptor here comes from a male donor with early-stage non-small cell lung cancer.

This clonotype was detected ten times or more. Mismatch with germline at one junction end may stem from a read error. The chain joins TRBV5-1 to TRBJ2-1; 7 bases line up with TRBD1. CDR1 is SGHRS, CDR2 YFSETQ, per germline. The CDR3 contains 12 residues. CDR3 region: CASSLAEGQRVF. The CDR3 DNA reads as TGCGCCAGCAGCTTGGCCGAGGGACAGAGGGTCTTC.

There are many counts of this clonotype. The rearrangement uses TRBV6-5 and TRBJ2-7; D gene ambiguous. Per germline, CDR1 MNHEY and CDR2 SVGAGI. V was clipped by 0 bases and J by 4 bases, with 7 bases between them. The CDR3 loop spans 13 amino acids. The CDR3 DNA reads TGTGCCAGCAGTTACTCTGTCGAATACGAGCAGTACTTC. The encoded protein is CASSYSVEYEQYF.